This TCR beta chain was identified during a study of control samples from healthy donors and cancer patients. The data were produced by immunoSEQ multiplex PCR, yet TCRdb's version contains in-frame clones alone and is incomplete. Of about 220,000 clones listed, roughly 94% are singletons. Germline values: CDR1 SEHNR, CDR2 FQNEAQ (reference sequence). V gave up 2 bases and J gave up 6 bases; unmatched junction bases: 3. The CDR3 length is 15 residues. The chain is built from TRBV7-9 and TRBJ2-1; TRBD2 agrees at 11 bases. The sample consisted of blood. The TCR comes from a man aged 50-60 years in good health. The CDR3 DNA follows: TGTGCCAGCAGCTTATCTAGCGGGGGGCTCAATGAGCAGTTCTTC. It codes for CASSLSSGGLNEQFF.